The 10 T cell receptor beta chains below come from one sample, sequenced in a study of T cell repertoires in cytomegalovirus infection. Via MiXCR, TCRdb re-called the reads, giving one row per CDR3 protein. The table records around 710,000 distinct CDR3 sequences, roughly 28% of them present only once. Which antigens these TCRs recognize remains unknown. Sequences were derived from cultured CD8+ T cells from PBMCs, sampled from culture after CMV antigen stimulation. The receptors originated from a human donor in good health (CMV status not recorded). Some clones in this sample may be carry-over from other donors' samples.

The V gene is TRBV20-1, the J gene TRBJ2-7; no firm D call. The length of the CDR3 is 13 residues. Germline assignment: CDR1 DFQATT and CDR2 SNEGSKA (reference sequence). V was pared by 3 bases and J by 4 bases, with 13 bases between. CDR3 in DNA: TGCAGTGCTAGCCCCCCGACGGTTTACGAGCAGTACTTC. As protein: CSASPPTVYEQYF.

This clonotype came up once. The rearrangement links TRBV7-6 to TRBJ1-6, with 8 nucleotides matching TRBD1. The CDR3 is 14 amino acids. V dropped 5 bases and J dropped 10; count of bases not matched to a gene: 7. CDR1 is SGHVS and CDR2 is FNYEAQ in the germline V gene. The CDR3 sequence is CASSKTGEVSPLHF. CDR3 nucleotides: TGTGCCAGCAGCAAGACAGGGGAGGTCTCACCCCTCCACTTT.

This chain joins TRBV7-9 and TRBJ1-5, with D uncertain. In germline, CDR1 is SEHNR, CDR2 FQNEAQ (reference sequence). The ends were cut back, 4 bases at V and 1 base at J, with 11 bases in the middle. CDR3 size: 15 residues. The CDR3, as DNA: TGTGCCAGCAGCTCGTCTAGAAGGAGCAATCAGCCCCAGCATTTT. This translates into CASSSSRRSNQPQHF.

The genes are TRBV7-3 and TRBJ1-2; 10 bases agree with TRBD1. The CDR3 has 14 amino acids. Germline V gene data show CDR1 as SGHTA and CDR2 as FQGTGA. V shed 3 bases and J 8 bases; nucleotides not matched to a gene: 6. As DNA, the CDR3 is TGTGCCAGCAGCTTCCTTGGACAGGGGGGAGGCTACACCTTC. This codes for CASSFLGQGGGYTF.

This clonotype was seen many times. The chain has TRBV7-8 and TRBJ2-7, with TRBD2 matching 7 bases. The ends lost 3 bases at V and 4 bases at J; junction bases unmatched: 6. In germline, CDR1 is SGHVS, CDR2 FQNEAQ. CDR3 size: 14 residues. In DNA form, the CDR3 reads TGTGCCAGCAGCTTTGGGTTTAGCGGGTACGAGCAGTACGTC. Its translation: CASSFGFSGYEQYV.

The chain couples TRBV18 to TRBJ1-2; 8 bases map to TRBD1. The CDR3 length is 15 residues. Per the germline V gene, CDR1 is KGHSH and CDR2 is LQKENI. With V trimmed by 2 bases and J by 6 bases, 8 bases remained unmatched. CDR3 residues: CASSPTLDRVDGYTF. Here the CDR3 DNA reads TGTGCCAGCTCACCAACCTTGGACAGGGTTGATGGCTACACCTTC.

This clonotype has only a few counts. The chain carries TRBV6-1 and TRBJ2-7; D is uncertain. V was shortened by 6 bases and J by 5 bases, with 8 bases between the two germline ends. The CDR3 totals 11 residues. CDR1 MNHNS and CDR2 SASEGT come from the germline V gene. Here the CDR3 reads CASSLVNEQYF. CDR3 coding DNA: TGTGCCAGCAGCCTGGTTAACGAGCAGTACTTC.

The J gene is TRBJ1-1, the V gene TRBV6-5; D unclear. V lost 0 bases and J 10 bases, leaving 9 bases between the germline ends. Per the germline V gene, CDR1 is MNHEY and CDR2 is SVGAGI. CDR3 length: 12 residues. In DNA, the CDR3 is TGTGCCAGCAGTTACTCGGGTGTTGGAGCTTTCTTT. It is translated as CASSYSGVGAFF.

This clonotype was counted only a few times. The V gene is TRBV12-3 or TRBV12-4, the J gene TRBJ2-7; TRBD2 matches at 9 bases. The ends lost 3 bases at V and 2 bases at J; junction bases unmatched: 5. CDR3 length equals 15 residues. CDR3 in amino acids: CASSFDSGGPYEQYV. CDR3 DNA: TGTGCCAGCAGTTTTGATAGCGGGGGTCCCTACGAGCAGTACGTC.

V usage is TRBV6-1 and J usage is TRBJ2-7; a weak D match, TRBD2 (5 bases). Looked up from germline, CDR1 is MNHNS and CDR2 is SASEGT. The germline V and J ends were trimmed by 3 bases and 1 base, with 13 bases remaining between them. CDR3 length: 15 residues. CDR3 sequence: CASSDWAGPSYEQYF. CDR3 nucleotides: TGTGCCAGCAGTGATTGGGCGGGTCCTTCCTACGAGCAGTACTTC.